Below, 6 T cell receptor beta chains from the same sample are listed, as sequenced in a study of somatic mutations in cytotoxic T cells in rheumatoid arthritis. Profiling relied on immunoSEQ multiplex PCR, and the TCRdb table lists in-frame clones only, not all of them. The table has more than 15,000 clones, more than 60% seen once. Sequencing used CD8+ T cells sorted from blood. All receptors derive from a woman aged 55 to 70 in good health.

This chain joins TRBV7-6 and TRBJ2-7; a possible D gene is TRBD1 (5 bases). The CDR3 has 14 amino acids. Germline CDR1 and CDR2: SGHVS and FNYEAQ. Trimming removed 1 base from V and 0 bases from J, with 7 bases in between. DNA of the CDR3: TGTGCCAGCAGCTTAGGACAGAGCTCCTACGAGCAGTACTTC. It is translated as CASSLGQSSYEQYF.

This clone was observed a few times. The chain combines TRBV9 with TRBJ1-1; D not resolved. The CDR3 sequence is 14 residues long. V lost 0 bases to trimming and J lost 2 bases, with 8 bases between them. The V gene's germline CDR1 is SGDLS and CDR2 YYNGEE. This CDR3 reads CASSVGWENTEAFF. The CDR3 DNA follows: TGTGCCAGCAGCGTAGGGTGGGAAAACACTGAAGCTTTCTTT.

The chain is built from TRBV7-8 and TRBJ2-1; TRBD1 is a possible D gene (5 bases). CDR3 length: 14 amino acids. Between the trimmed V and J ends, which lost 5 bases and 3 bases, there was a span of 11 bases. Germline CDR1 SGHVS, CDR2 FQNEAQ. CDR3 DNA sequence: TGTGCCAGCAGCGAACTCGACAGCTACAATGAGCAGTTCTTC. Residues: CASSELDSYNEQFF.

This clone was observed once. The chain couples TRBV5-6 to TRBJ2-7, with D perhaps TRBD1 (6 bases). The CDR3 is 12 residues long. V dropped 4 bases and J dropped 6 bases, with 11 bases sitting between them. The germline gives CDR1 SGHDT, CDR2 YYEEEE. The CDR3 nucleotides read TGTGCCAGCAGCCTGGACAGACGCGAGCAGTACTTC. It is translated as CASSLDRREQYF.

The chain couples TRBV18 to TRBJ2-7; D call uncertain. CDR1 is KGHSH, CDR2 LQKENI, per germline. V was trimmed by 4 bases and J by 5 bases, leaving 15 bases between them. The CDR3 is 14 amino acids. The CDR3: CASSLTARLDEQYF. The CDR3 bases are TGTGCCAGCTCACTTACTGCACGGTTAGACGAGCAGTACTTC.

This clone has just a few counts. This chain uses TRBV7-6 with TRBJ1-2; maybe TRBD1 (5 bases). In germline, CDR1 is SGHVS, CDR2 FNYEAQ. Trimming shortened V by 0 bases and J by 8 bases, and 13 bases separated the two germline ends. This CDR3 is 14 amino acids long. This CDR3 is CASSLAGQGRGYTF. DNA for the CDR3: TGTGCCAGCAGCTTAGCGGGGCAGGGACGCGGCTACACCTTC.